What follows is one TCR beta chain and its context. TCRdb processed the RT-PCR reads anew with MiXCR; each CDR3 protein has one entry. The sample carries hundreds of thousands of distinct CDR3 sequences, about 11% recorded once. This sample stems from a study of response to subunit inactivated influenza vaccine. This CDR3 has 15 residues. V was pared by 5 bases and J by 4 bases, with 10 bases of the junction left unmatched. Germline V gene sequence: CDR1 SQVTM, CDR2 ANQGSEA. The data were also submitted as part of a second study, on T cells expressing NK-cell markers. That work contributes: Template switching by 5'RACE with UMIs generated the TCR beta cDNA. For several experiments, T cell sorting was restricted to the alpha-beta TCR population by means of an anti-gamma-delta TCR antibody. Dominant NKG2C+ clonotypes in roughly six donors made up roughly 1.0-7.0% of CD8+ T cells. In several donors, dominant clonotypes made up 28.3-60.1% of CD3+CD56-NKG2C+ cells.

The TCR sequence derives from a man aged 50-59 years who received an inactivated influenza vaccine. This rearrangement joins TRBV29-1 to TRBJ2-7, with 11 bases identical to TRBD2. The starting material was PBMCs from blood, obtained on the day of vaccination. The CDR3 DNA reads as TGCAGCGTTCTAAAACTAGCGGGGGTCAGGTACGAGCAGTACTTC. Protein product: CSVLKLAGVRYEQYF.